A single sample gave rise to the 21 T cell receptor beta chains below, sequenced in a study of blood T cell repertoires in COVID-19. Profiled with immunoSEQ multiplex PCR; TCRdb holds only in-frame clones, not every one. The sample contains 72,000 or so clones, about nine tenths of which appear only once. Sequenced material: peripheral blood. The origin of the receptors is a man aged 55 to 70 with acute or convalescent COVID-19.

The chain carries TRBV7-8 and TRBJ2-3; perhaps TRBD1 as D (8 bases). V was clipped by 5 bases and J by 8 bases, with 14 bases between them. Germline V gene data show CDR1 as SGHVS and CDR2 as FQNEAQ. The CDR3 totals 13 residues. CDR3 sequence (DNA): TGTGCCAGCAGCACACAGGGGGGGACTACGCAGTATTTT. This gives the protein CASSTQGGTTQYF.

This clone has just one count. This rearrangement joins TRBV2 to TRBJ1-6, with D unclear. Germline V gene data show CDR1 as SNHLY and CDR2 as FYNNEI. This CDR3 spans 15 amino acids. The ends were cut back, 0 bases at V and 10 bases at J, with 13 bases in the middle. The CDR3 DNA reads as TGTGCCAGCAGTGAAGCACCAGGTGTCACATCACCCCTCCACTTT. Its translation: CASSEAPGVTSPLHF. Full variable domain (rest looked up from reference TRBV2 and TRBJ1-6): EPEVTQTPSHQVTQMGQEVILRCVPISNHLYFYWYRQILGQKVEFLVSFYNNEISEKSEIFDDQFSVERPDGSNFTLKIRSTKLEDSAMYFCASSEAPGVTSPLHFGNGTRLTVT.

This sequence joins TRBV5-1 and TRBJ1-4, with D perhaps TRBD1 (5 bases). Germline V lookup: CDR1 SGHRS, CDR2 YFSETQ. CDR3 length: 14 amino acids. The V end was cut by 0 bases, the J end by 12 bases, with 15 bases between. The CDR3 bases are TGCGCCAGCAGCTTGGCGGCAGGCCGGGGGGAACTGTTTTTT. This codes for CASSLAAGRGELFF.

V and J are TRBV5-6 and TRBJ2-6; 8 bases map to TRBD1. Germline V gene sequence: CDR1 SGHDT, CDR2 YYEEEE. V lost 0 bases to trimming and J lost 2 bases; unmatched junction nucleotides: 1. The CDR3 loop spans 16 amino acids. CDR3 amino acids: CASSLEQGAGANVLTF. The DNA of the CDR3 is TGTGCCAGCAGCTTGGAACAGGGGGCTGGGGCCAACGTCCTGACTTTC.

The CDR3 here is CASTPSGGDTQYF. CDR3 sequence (DNA): TGTGCCAGCACCCCTAGCGGGGGGGATACGCAGTATTTT. The J gene is TRBJ2-3, the V gene TRBV7-2, with 11 bases that match TRBD2. Unmatched junction bases numbered 3, after V lost 7 bases and J lost 6 bases. There are 13 residues in the CDR3. CDR1 and CDR2 (germline): SGHTA, FQGNSA.

The chain uses TRBV27 and TRBJ1-2; D gene unclear. This CDR3 contains 14 residues. Looked up from germline, CDR1 is MNHEY and CDR2 is SMNVEV (reference sequence). Trimming took 3 bases from V and 4 from J, leaving 12 bases between them. The CDR3 protein is CASSFLGSAYGYTF. DNA of the CDR3: TGTGCCAGCAGTTTTCTGGGGAGTGCCTATGGCTACACCTTC.

The chain is built from TRBV30 and TRBJ2-7; D unclear. Looked up from germline, CDR1 is GTSNPN and CDR2 is SVGIG (reference sequence). The CDR3 is made up of 13 amino acids. V lost 4 bases and J 0 bases, leaving 10 bases between the germline ends. For the CDR3, the DNA is TGTGCCTGGAATCGTGGCGGCTCCTACGAGCAGTACTTC. This sequence encodes CAWNRGGSYEQYF.

This clone was seen only once. The chain employs TRBV2 and TRBJ1-6; D is unresolved. This CDR3 is built from 12 residues. Germline CDR1 reads SNHLY; CDR2 reads FYNNEI. Trimming took 10 bases from V and 7 from J, leaving 11 bases between them. CDR3 region: CAILERNSPLHF. In nucleotides, the CDR3 is TGTGCCATCTTAGAGCGGAATTCACCCCTCCACTTT.

The chain links TRBV11-2 to TRBJ1-2; 7 bases match TRBD1. After removal of 4 bases from V and 7 bases from J, the junction contained 12 bases not matched to a gene. This CDR3 contains 15 residues. Germline V gene lookup returns CDR1 SGHAT and CDR2 FQNNGV. In DNA, the CDR3 is TGTGCCAGCAGCTCTGAAACGACAGGGTTGGTTGGCTACACCTTC. It translates to CASSSETTGLVGYTF.

The chain carries TRBV28 and TRBJ2-7; maybe TRBD1 (6 bases). Trimming took 3 bases from V and 3 from J, leaving 21 bases between them. The CDR3 is 17 residues long. Germline V gene data show CDR1 as MDHEN and CDR2 as SYDVKM. The DNA for the CDR3 is TGTGCCAGCAGTTTTGTCCCCGGACAGAATGAGTACTACGAGCAGTACTTC. Amino acid sequence: CASSFVPGQNEYYEQYF.

This rearrangement joins TRBV10-3 to TRBJ1-1; TRBD1 agrees at 10 bases. Germline V gene data show CDR1 as ENHRY and CDR2 as SYGVKD. The CDR3 runs to 14 residues. The junction had 8 bases not matched to a gene; V was cut back by 9 bases and J by 4 bases. CDR3 residues: CAINPGQGITEAFF. CDR3 nucleotides: TGTGCCATTAACCCGGGACAGGGGATCACTGAAGCTTTCTTT.

This sequence joins TRBV30 and TRBJ1-2; 7 nucleotides line up with TRBD1. Germline assignment: CDR1 GTSNPN and CDR2 SVGIG (reference sequence). The CDR3 covers 16 residues. Trimming at V came to 3 bases and at J to 0 bases, leaving 10 bases not matched to a gene. CDR3 in DNA: TGTGCCTGGAGCCGGGGGACAGCACTATCTAACTATGGCTACACCTTC. It is translated as CAWSRGTALSNYGYTF.

V is TRBV27 and J is TRBJ1-3; possibly TRBD1 for D (5 bases). The CDR3 covers 16 residues. The V and J ends lost 6 bases and 3 bases respectively, with 18 bases between them. Germline CDR1 is MNHEY and CDR2 is SMNVEV (reference sequence). The CDR3 DNA reads as TGTGCCAGCAGCTTAGGAAATCCAGGGAATGGAAACACCATATATTTT. This codes for CASSLGNPGNGNTIYF.

The gene calls are TRBV5-6 and TRBJ1-5; possible D gene TRBD1, 5 bases. Per germline, CDR1 SGHDT and CDR2 YYEEEE. This CDR3 region has 14 residues. V lost 0 bases to trimming and J lost 8 bases, with 12 bases between them. CDR3 DNA sequence: TGTGCCAGCAGCTTGGGGCAGGGCACGAAGCCCCAGCATTTT. Its protein is CASSLGQGTKPQHF.

The chain recombines TRBV5-1 with TRBJ2-5; D might be TRBD2 (5 bases). Germline loops: CDR1 SGHRS, CDR2 YFSETQ. V gave up 0 bases and J gave up 4 bases, with 13 bases separating them. This CDR3 comprises 15 residues. The CDR3 sequence: CASSLGPTEGETQYF. CDR3 in DNA: TGCGCCAGCAGCTTGGGACCTACTGAGGGAGAGACCCAGTACTTC.

The genes are TRBV2 and TRBJ1-5; D not certain. Germline V CDR1 and CDR2: SNHLY, FYNNEI. V lost 8 bases to trimming and J lost 0 bases, with 11 bases between them. The CDR3 covers 14 residues. For the CDR3, the DNA is TGTGCCAGCTCAGGAACATATAGCAATCAGCCCCAGCATTTT. This sequence encodes CASSGTYSNQPQHF.

The V and J genes are TRBV7-3 and TRBJ2-6; 7 positions agree with TRBD1. The CDR3 length is 15 residues. The germline CDR1 and CDR2 sequences are SGHTA and FQGTGA. The V segment lost 6 bases and the J segment 2 bases; nucleotides outside the gene matches: 4. The CDR3 bases are TGTGCCAGCAGTTACACAGGGGCTGGGGCCAACGTCCTGACTTTC. Amino acids: CASSYTGAGANVLTF.

The rearrangement joins TRBV6-6 to TRBJ1-5; D is ambiguous. CDR3 length: 14 residues. V was pared by 6 bases and J by 1 base, with 10 bases between. CDR1 MNHNY and CDR2 SVGAGI come from the germline V gene (reference sequence). The chain's CDR3 is CASRQSQSNQPQHF. The CDR3 DNA is TGTGCCAGCAGGCAGTCTCAAAGCAATCAGCCCCAGCATTTT.

This clone has a single count. The rearrangement uses TRBV11-3 and TRBJ2-7, with D unclear. Germline V CDR1 and CDR2: SGHNT, YENEEA. V lost 5 bases and J 0 bases, leaving 8 bases between the germline ends. CDR3 length: 13 amino acids. CDR3 in DNA: TGTGCCAGCAGCGCTGACACCTCCTACGAGCAGTACTTC. The encoded protein is CASSADTSYEQYF. Using reference TRBV11-3 and TRBJ2-7 for the parts outside the CDR3, the full variable domain is EAGVVQSPRYKIIEKKQPVAFWCNPISGHNTLYWYLQNLGQGPELLIRYENEEAVDDSQLPKDRFSAERLKGVDSTLKIQPAELGDSAVYLCASSADTSYEQYFGPGTRLTVT.

The chain joins TRBV9 to TRBJ2-2; 8 positions agree with TRBD1. The CDR3 has 16 amino acids. After removal of 3 bases from V and 3 bases from J, the junction contained 7 bases not matched to a gene. In germline, CDR1 is SGDLS, CDR2 YYNGEE. CDR3 in amino acids: CASSAHGQGYTGELFF. For the CDR3, the DNA is TGTGCCAGCAGCGCCCACGGACAGGGCTACACCGGGGAGCTGTTTTTT.

The chain carries TRBV10-2 and TRBJ1-5; D is ambiguous. CDR1 and CDR2 (germline): WSHSY, SAAADI. CDR3 length: 13 residues. V was clipped by 0 bases and J by 6 bases, with 6 bases between them. The CDR3 is CASSESPSQPQHF. As DNA, the CDR3 is TGCGCCAGCAGTGAGTCCCCCAGTCAGCCCCAGCATTTT.